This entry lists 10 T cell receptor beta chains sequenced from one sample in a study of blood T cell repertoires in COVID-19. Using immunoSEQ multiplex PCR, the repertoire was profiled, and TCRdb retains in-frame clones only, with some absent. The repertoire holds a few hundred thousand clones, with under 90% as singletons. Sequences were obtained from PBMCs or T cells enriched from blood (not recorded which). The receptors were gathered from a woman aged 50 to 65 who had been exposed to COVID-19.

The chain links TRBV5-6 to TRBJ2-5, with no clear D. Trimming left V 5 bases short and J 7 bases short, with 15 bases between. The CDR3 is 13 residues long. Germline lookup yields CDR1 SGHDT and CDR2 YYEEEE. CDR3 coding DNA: TGTGCCAGCAGTCAGTCAGACTTAGGGACCCAGTACTTC. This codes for CASSQSDLGTQYF.

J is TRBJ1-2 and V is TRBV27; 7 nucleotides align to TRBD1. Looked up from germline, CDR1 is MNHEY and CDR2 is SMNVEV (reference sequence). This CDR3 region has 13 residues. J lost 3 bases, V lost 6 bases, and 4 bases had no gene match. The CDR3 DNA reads TGTGCCAGCAGCCCGGGACAGCACTATGGCTACACCTTC. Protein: CASSPGQHYGYTF.

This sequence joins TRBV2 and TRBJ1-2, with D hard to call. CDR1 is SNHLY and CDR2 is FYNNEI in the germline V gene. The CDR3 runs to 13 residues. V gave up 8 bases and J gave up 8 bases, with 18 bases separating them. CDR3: CASVKTFFVGYTF. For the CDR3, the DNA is TGTGCCAGCGTAAAGACTTTCTTCGTGGGCTACACCTTC.

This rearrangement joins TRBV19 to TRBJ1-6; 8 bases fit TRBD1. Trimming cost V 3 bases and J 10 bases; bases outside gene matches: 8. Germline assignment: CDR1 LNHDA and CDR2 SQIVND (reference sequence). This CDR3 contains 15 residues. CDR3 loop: CASSIGQGSSSPLHF. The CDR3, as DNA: TGTGCCAGTAGTATCGGACAGGGTTCGAGCTCACCCCTCCACTTT.

The CDR3 DNA reads TGTGCCAGCAGCTTAGAGGTCGGTGGGGCTTCACCCCTCCACTTT. It translates to CASSLEVGGASPLHF. This rearrangement joins TRBV7-8 to TRBJ1-6, with D possibly being TRBD1 (5 bases). The CDR3 has 15 amino acids. The V gene's germline CDR1 is SGHVS and CDR2 FQNEAQ. Deletions cut 1 base from V and 9 bases from J, with 13 bases between.

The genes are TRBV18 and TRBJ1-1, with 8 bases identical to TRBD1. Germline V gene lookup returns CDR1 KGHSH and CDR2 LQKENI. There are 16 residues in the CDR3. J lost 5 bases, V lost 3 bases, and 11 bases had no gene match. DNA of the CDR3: TGTGCCAGCTCACCCCCTGCAGGGGGCGCGAGGACTGAAGCTTTCTTT. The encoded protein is CASSPPAGGARTEAFF.

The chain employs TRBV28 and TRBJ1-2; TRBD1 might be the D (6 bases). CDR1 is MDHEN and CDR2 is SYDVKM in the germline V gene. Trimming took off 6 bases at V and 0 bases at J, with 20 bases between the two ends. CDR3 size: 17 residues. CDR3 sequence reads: CASSSPAGAPTNYGYTF. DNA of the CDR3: TGTGCCAGCAGCTCACCGGCAGGGGCTCCTACTAACTATGGCTACACCTTC.

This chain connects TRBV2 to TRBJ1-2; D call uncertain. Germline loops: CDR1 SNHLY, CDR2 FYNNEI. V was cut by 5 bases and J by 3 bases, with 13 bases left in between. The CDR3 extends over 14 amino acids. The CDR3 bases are TGTGCCAGCAGTAATACCAACATGGACTATGGCTACACCTTC. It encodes CASSNTNMDYGYTF.

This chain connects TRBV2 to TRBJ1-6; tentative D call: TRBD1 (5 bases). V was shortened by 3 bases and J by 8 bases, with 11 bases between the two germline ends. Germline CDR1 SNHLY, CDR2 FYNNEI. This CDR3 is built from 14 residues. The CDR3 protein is CASSEARVDSPLHF. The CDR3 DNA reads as TGTGCCAGCAGTGAGGCCAGGGTTGATTCACCCCTCCACTTT.

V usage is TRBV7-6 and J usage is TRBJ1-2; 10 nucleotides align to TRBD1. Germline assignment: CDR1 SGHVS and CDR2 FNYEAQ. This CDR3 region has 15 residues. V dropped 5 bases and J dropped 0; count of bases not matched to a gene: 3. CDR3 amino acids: CASSRGTGANYGYTF. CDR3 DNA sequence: TGTGCCAGCAGCCGAGGGACAGGGGCTAACTATGGCTACACCTTC.